Below, 3 T cell receptor beta chains from the same sample are listed, as sequenced in a study of graft-versus-host responses after intestinal transplantation. Assay: immunoSEQ multiplex PCR; the TCRdb copy retains only in-frame clones and omits some. The sample comprises roughly 3,900 clones, 75% to 85% of which are singletons, and about 4.9% rests with the top ten. Grafts had their tissue processed, releasing intraepithelial and lamina propria lymphocytes. The sequenced sample was ileum tissue, obtained about 93 weeks after intestinal transplant. The receptors stem from a human patient who received an intestinal transplant, so some T cells may come from the graft donor.

The chain joins TRBV10-1 to TRBJ2-1; 10 bases align to TRBD2. The V and J ends lost 2 bases and 6 bases, in that order; junction bases with no gene match: 4. The CDR3 is 15 residues long. Looked up from germline, CDR1 is WNHNN and CDR2 is SYGVQD (reference sequence). The chain's CDR3 is CASSESGGASNEQFF. The CDR3 DNA reads as TGCGCCAGCAGTGAGAGCGGGGGGGCTTCCAATGAGCAGTTCTTC.

The chain links TRBV9 to TRBJ1-1, with unresolved D. Germline loops: CDR1 SGDLS, CDR2 YYNGEE. V was cut by 6 bases and J by 5 bases, with 14 bases left in between. The CDR3 totals 13 residues. In DNA, the CDR3 is TGTGCCAGCATCGCCCAAAGGGTGACTGAAGCTTTCTTT. It codes for CASIAQRVTEAFF. The full variable domain, its missing parts supplied by reference TRBV9 and TRBJ1-1, is DSGVTQTPKHLITATGQRVTLRCSPRSGDLSVYWYQQSLDQGLQFLIQYYNGEERAKGNILERFSAQQFPDLHSELNLSSLELGDSALYFCASIAQRVTEAFFGQGTRLTVV.

This clone was recorded once. The chain uses TRBV10-3 and TRBJ2-3; D is ambiguous. The V and J ends lost 1 base and 4 bases respectively, with 6 bases between them. The V gene's germline CDR1 is ENHRY and CDR2 SYGVKD. This CDR3 spans 13 amino acids. CDR3 region: CAISELEADTQYF. The CDR3 region has the DNA TGTGCCATCAGTGAGTTGGAAGCAGATACGCAGTATTTT.